This T cell receptor (beta chain) was profiled in a study of blood T cell repertoires in COVID-19. Whole-study context: Spain, Italy and the United States supplied samples that represented acute and convalescent COVID-19. From T cells, B-cell-depleted T cells, or PBMCs came the material, which was cDNA or gDNA.

Under the authors' procedure: Quantification of nucleated cells was approximated via reference gene primer amplification. Some clones are missing from TCRdb's copy, which holds only in-frame ones; the method was immunoSEQ multiplex PCR. The D gene and trimming were derived from the DNA, and the V and J assignments and clone size from that table. The sample consists of about 100,000 clones, roughly 82% of them appearing once. This CDR3 region has 16 residues. The germline V gene has CDR1 SNHLY and CDR2 FYNNEI. V lost 4 bases, J lost 7 bases, and 17 bases lay in between. J is TRBJ1-6 and V is TRBV2, with D perhaps TRBD1 (6 bases). The receptor was isolated from a man aged 55-75 years with acute or convalescent COVID-19. The sequenced sample consisted of peripheral blood. The CDR3 nucleotides are TGTGCCAGCAGTGTTGCGGGGGCTCTCCTCAATTCACCCCTCCACTTT. Its protein is CASSVAGALLNSPLHF.